The clone carrying this T cell receptor (beta chain) was counted a few times. Its antigen is unknown. TCRdb redid the calling of the 5' RACE reads with MiXCR, one entry per CDR3 protein. The sample lists some 500,000 distinct CDR3 sequences, approximately 22% occurring once. The sample originates from a study of identical twins. Overall study results and limits: Surplus twin overlap in beta out-of-frame sequences was less pronounced.

Deletions cut 6 bases from V and 1 base from J, with 13 bases between. Germline V gene lookup returns CDR1 DFQATT and CDR2 SNEGSKA (reference sequence). The CDR3 has 13 amino acids. This sample also appeared in a second study, on T cells expressing NK-cell markers. According to that study: Of the CD8+ T cell pool in roughly six donors, roughly 1.0-8% was accounted for by dominant NKG2C+ clonotypes. One observes that, in several donors, these clonotypes were also the leading ones within the CD3+CD56-NKG2C+ fraction. Expanded clones of NKG2C+ T cells had an unclear HCMV specificity.

The receptor's source is a young woman in good health. The rearrangement joins TRBV20-1 to TRBJ2-7, with D possibly TRBD1 on 5 matching bases. Material: CD4+ T cells sorted from blood. CDR3 DNA sequence: TGCAGTGCCCCGAGACAGTTTTCCTACGAGCAGTACTTC. Its protein product is CSAPRQFSYEQYF.